This entry describes one T cell receptor (beta chain). The antigen remains undetermined. This entry comes from a study of OX40 agonist ivuxolimab in advanced cancers. Overall study results and limits: CD8+ T cells were the subset that, on average, had more expanded clones than CD4+.

Germline values: CDR1 SGHTA, CDR2 FQGTGA. Trimming pared 5 bases from V and 2 bases from J, leaving 15 bases between. The CDR3 runs 15 residues. Profiling relied on immunoSEQ multiplex PCR, and the TCRdb table lists in-frame clones only, not all of them. The table includes about 130,000 clones, roughly 92% detected once. This specimen was CD4+ or CD8+ T cells sorted from blood, taken in a trial of the OX40 agonist ivuxolimab. The origin of this receptor is an adult with an advanced solid tumor such as melanoma, head and neck, liver or kidney cancer. This chain links TRBV7-3 with TRBJ1-2, with a tentative D call TRBD1 (5 bases). CDR3 in amino acids: CASSPQGGNNYGYTF. Here the CDR3 DNA reads TGTGCCAGCAGCCCTCAGGGCGGGAACAACTATGGCTACACCTTC.